This T cell receptor (beta chain) was captured by sequencing in a study of response to subunit inactivated influenza vaccine. Overall study results and limits: Few new T cells, the authors suggested, are recruited by each seasonal influenza vaccination.

Germline V CDR1 and CDR2: SGHRS, YFSETQ. The CDR3 length is 12 residues. Of note for this clonotype: Its target is not known. An end of the junction does not agree with germline; a read error may underlie this.

MiXCR, run by TCRdb on the RT-PCR reads, gives a single entry per CDR3 protein. The repertoire holds around 530,000 distinct CDR3 sequences, with around 11% as singletons. J is TRBJ2-7 and V is TRBV5-1; D is tentatively TRBD1 or TRBD2 (5 bases each). This receptor was taken from a man aged 50 or older who received an inactivated influenza vaccine. Sequencing used PBMCs from blood, obtained on the day of vaccination. CDR3 protein: CASSLDSGTERF. The CDR3 DNA reads as TGCGCCAGCAGCTTGGATTCCGGGACGGAACGCTTC.